This T cell receptor beta chain is from a study of blood T cell repertoires in COVID-19 (dated by TCRdb to the early 2020s). Broadly, across the study: Samples covering the acute and convalescent phases of COVID-19 were provided by collaborators in the United States, Italy and Spain. Where available, HLA class I and class II types were obtained from metadata supplied by the sample provider rather than from assay-based typing. The dataset comprised deeply sampled blood TCRbeta repertoires from subjects exposed to, actively infected with, or recovered from COVID-19. The prospective study material was composed of cDNA or gDNA derived from T cells, B-cell-depleted T cells, or PBMCs. A de-identified subject ID, COVID-19 status, age in years and sex were almost always included in the sample metadata. Samples came from the ongoing ImmuneRACE study (first 160 participants) plus 1,254 subjects from 6 global collaborators. The repertoires were made available in a free public database intended to serve as a resource for research on the immune response to SARS-CoV-2. Overall study outcomes, separate from this receptor: How much clinical and demographic metadata was included differed by source and by participant, and the metadata was provided uncurated.

A remark on this clone: It lacks a known antigen. It has no much larger one-base neighbor in the sample; base qualities were not kept.

TCRbeta CDR3 regions were amplified from genomic DNA by means of the immunoSEQ Assay, a bias-controlled multiplex PCR. Regarding the original processing steps: The number of nucleated cells in each sample was estimated from the amplification of reference gene primers within the assay. Sequence reads were collapsed and filtered to measure the absolute abundance of every unique TCRbeta CDR3 rearrangement. For each sample, productive Simpson clonality was calculated by taking the square root of Simpson's diversity index across productive rearrangements. Entries here come from immuneACCESS through TCRdb and include only in-frame sequences with V and J called. Some clones fail to appear in such tables; in the studies checked, an unresolved V gene covers under half of the shortfall, and the cause of the remainder is unknown. V and J calls and clone size are as listed in that table; D and trimming were resolved from the DNA. The sample records 350,000 to 450,000 clones, roughly 92% of which are singletons. The ten largest clonotypes hold 0.8% to 0.9% of the sample.

The CDR3 contains 15 residues, cysteine and phenylalanine counted. CDR3 DNA is the only sequence kept; it has 45 bases, read in frame from the first base. CDR1 and CDR2 (KGHDR, SFDVKD) derive from the germline V gene. The germline V and J ends show losses of 4 bases and 6 bases respectively, and no gene match explains 5 bases of the junction. Participants in the prospective study were aged roughly 18 to 100 years, lived in some 24 United States geographic areas, and enrolled through a virtual design. To assign participants to cohorts, the prospective study relied on clinical history that participants themselves reported in a screening survey and a study questionnaire. Exposed participants were defined as having been in contact with someone with a PCR-confirmed or clinician-diagnosed COVID-19 case within 2 weeks of study entry. Each participant in the prospective study had whole blood, serum and a nasopharyngeal or oropharyngeal swab collected by mobile phlebotomists. Prospective study participants could optionally give additional blood draws and questionnaires over an approximately two-month period. Before DNA extraction, prospective study blood samples were shipped either frozen or at room temperature.

The rearranged chain carries TRBV24-1 and TRBJ1-2, with 12 bases matching TRBD1. Sequencing used PBMCs or T cells enriched from blood (not recorded which). This receptor was taken from a woman between 40 and 55 years old who had been exposed to COVID-19. The CDR3 region: CATSEKGTGGHGYTF. The base sequence is TGTGCCACCAGTGAAAAGGGGACAGGGGGCCATGGCTACACCTTC.